This entry lists 32 T cell receptor beta chains sequenced from one sample in a study of blood T cell repertoires in COVID-19. Profiling relied on immunoSEQ multiplex PCR, and the TCRdb table lists in-frame clones only, not all of them. This sample has some 270,000 clones, with roughly nine tenths found just once. Sequencing input: peripheral blood. The source is a man between 45 and 60 years old with acute or convalescent COVID-19.

This clone was counted once. J is TRBJ2-1 and V is TRBV13, with a possible D match to TRBD2 (5 bases). Germline V gives CDR1 PRHDT, CDR2 FYEKMQ (reference sequence). This CDR3 has 14 amino acids. Between the trimmed V and J ends, which lost 7 bases and 7 bases, there was a span of 17 bases. CDR3 DNA sequence: TGTGCCAGCAAAAGAGGGTTAAACATAAATGAGCAGTTCTTC. Protein: CASKRGLNINEQFF.

This clone came up a few times. This chain uses TRBV5-1 with TRBJ2-1; maybe TRBD2 (6 bases). V shed 0 bases and J shed 3 bases, with 10 bases lying between them. This CDR3 comprises 15 residues. Germline CDR1 is SGHRS and CDR2 is YFSETQ. The CDR3 here is CASSLGGGIYNEQFF. CDR3 bases: TGCGCCAGCAGCTTGGGTGGAGGGATCTACAATGAGCAGTTCTTC.

V is TRBV29-1 and J is TRBJ2-2; 8 bases are shared with TRBD2. Germline-derived CDR1 and CDR2 are SQVTM and ANQGSEA. With 7 bases clipped from V and 7 bases from J, the junction kept 14 bases outside the gene matches. The CDR3 is 15 amino acids. The CDR3 DNA follows: TGCAGCGCTACGGTTAGCGGGGCCGGGAGCGGGGAGCTGTTTTTT. Its translation is CSATVSGAGSGELFF.

The chain is built from TRBV5-1 and TRBJ2-7, with TRBD2 matching 11 bases. The CDR3 sequence is 18 residues long. With V trimmed by 3 bases and J by 1 base, 12 bases remained unmatched. CDR1 and CDR2 (germline): SGHRS, YFSETQ. CDR3 region: CASSSQGRLAGRSYEQYF. In nucleotides, the CDR3 is TGCGCCAGCAGCTCTCAGGGGCGACTAGCGGGGCGATCCTACGAGCAGTACTTC.

The chain uses TRBV5-1 and TRBJ1-2; D is unclear. This CDR3 region has 14 residues. The germline CDR1 and CDR2 sequences are SGHRS and YFSETQ. Trimming cost V 4 bases and J 1 base, with 11 bases left between them. The CDR3 loop is CASSGEPSNYGYTF. The CDR3 DNA reads as TGCGCCAGCAGCGGGGAGCCGAGTAACTATGGCTACACCTTC.

A single count supports this clone. This chain uses TRBV6-2 or TRBV6-3 with TRBJ1-5; TRBD1 is a possible D gene (5 bases). The CDR3 totals 15 residues. The germline V and J ends were trimmed by 0 bases and 2 bases, with 8 bases remaining between them. The germline V gene encodes CDR1 MNHEY and CDR2 SVGEGT. CDR3 coding DNA: TGTGCCAGCAGTTACTCGGGAGGGGGCAATCAGCCCCAGCATTTT. Residues: CASSYSGGGNQPQHF.

The chain links TRBV2 to TRBJ1-5; TRBD1 agrees at 7 bases. The CDR3 has 15 amino acids. Trimming at V came to 4 bases and at J to 4 bases, leaving 7 bases not matched to a gene. Germline-derived CDR1 and CDR2 are SNHLY and FYNNEI. The CDR3 loop reads CASSGDRAINQPQHF. CDR3 nucleotides: TGTGCCAGCAGTGGCGACAGGGCCATTAATCAGCCCCAGCATTTT. The full variable domain, in which reference TRBV2 and TRBJ1-5 provide the parts outside the CDR3, is EPEVTQTPSHQVTQMGQEVILRCVPISNHLYFYWYRQILGQKVEFLVSFYNNEISEKSEIFDDQFSVERPDGSNFTLKIRSTKLEDSAMYFCASSGDRAINQPQHFGDGTRLSIL.

The V and J genes are TRBV12-5 and TRBJ2-2; 8 bases fit TRBD1. Germline V lookup: CDR1 LGHNT, CDR2 FRNRAP. Trimming took 0 bases from V and 4 from J; bases not matched to a gene: 13. The CDR3 has 19 amino acids. CDR3 region: CASGLVSLQGVEGTGELFF. CDR3 coding DNA: TGTGCTAGTGGTTTGGTCAGCCTACAGGGGGTGGAAGGCACCGGGGAGCTGTTTTTT.

The J gene is TRBJ2-2, the V gene TRBV13; 8 nucleotides agree with TRBD1. The CDR3 contains 15 residues. Losses at the gene ends were 5 bases for V and 0 bases for J; bases not matched to a gene: 2. Germline V lookup: CDR1 PRHDT, CDR2 FYEKMQ (reference sequence). The CDR3 here is CASSPDRANTGELFF. The CDR3 bases are TGTGCCAGCAGCCCGGACAGGGCGAACACCGGGGAGCTGTTTTTT.

The rearrangement links TRBV7-3 to TRBJ2-1, with D possibly being TRBD2 (5 bases). The ends were cut back, 3 bases at V and 10 bases at J, with 7 bases in the middle. Per the germline V gene, CDR1 is SGHTA and CDR2 is FQGTGA. CDR3 length equals 11 residues. The CDR3 reads CASSLGVEQFF. The CDR3 DNA reads TGTGCCAGCAGCTTGGGAGTGGAGCAGTTCTTC. Supplemented by reference TRBV7-3 and TRBJ2-1, the full variable domain reads GAGVSQTPSNKVTEKGKYVELRCDPISGHTALYWYRQSLGQGPEFLIYFQGTGAADDSGLPNDRFFAVRPEGSVSTLKIQRTERGDSAVYLCASSLGVEQFFGPGTRLTVL.

The chain carries TRBV5-6 and TRBJ1-1; no reliable D call. There are 12 residues in the CDR3. The V end lost 0 bases, the J end lost 10 bases, and 10 bases lay between the germline ends. Germline V gives CDR1 SGHDT, CDR2 YYEEEE. CDR3 sequence: CASSLVGVRAFF. DNA of the CDR3: TGTGCCAGCAGCTTGGTCGGGGTAAGAGCTTTCTTT.

V usage is TRBV4-2 and J usage is TRBJ1-6, with 8 nucleotides matching TRBD1. The junction had 11 bases not matched to a gene; V was cut back by 0 bases and J by 10 bases. This CDR3 region has 17 residues. CDR1 is LGHNA and CDR2 is YNFKEQ in the germline V gene. CDR3 residues: CASSQEVSLRQGSPLHF. Here the CDR3 DNA reads TGTGCCAGCAGCCAAGAGGTCAGCTTAAGACAGGGGTCACCCCTCCACTTT.

The DNA for the CDR3 is TGTGCCAGCAGTACTAGCTCCTACAATGAGCAGTTCTTC. This sequence encodes CASSTSSYNEQFF. The chain carries TRBV6-5 and TRBJ2-1; D is perhaps TRBD2 (5 bases). V lost 5 bases and J 0 bases, leaving 5 bases between the germline ends. Germline-derived CDR1 and CDR2 are MNHEY and SVGAGI. CDR3 length: 13 amino acids.

The rearrangement joins TRBV5-1 to TRBJ1-2; TRBD1 is a possible D gene (5 bases). Germline CDR1 and CDR2: SGHRS and YFSETQ. The V end was cut by 0 bases, the J end by 8 bases, with 17 bases between. The CDR3 extends over 15 amino acids. Here the CDR3 reads CASSLGQGGLYGYTF. As DNA, the CDR3 is TGCGCCAGCAGCTTGGGGCAGGGTGGCCTCTACGGCTACACCTTC.

This rearrangement joins TRBV6-5 to TRBJ2-5; D perhaps matches TRBD1 (5 bases). In germline, CDR1 is MNHEY, CDR2 SVGAGI. With 2 bases removed from V and 4 bases from J, the gap between germline ends came to 17 bases. The CDR3 is made up of 16 amino acids. Written as DNA, the CDR3 is TGTGCCAGCAGTTACGGTCCGGGTAGTAGGGGAGAGACCCAGTACTTC. This codes for CASSYGPGSRGETQYF.

The chain combines TRBV9 with TRBJ1-2; possible D gene TRBD1, 6 bases. Germline assignment: CDR1 SGDLS and CDR2 YYNGEE. V was pared by 0 bases and J by 6 bases, with 15 bases between. The CDR3 spans 15 residues. The CDR3 sequence: CASSVAPARGDGYTF. CDR3 nucleotides: TGTGCCAGCAGCGTAGCCCCGGCCAGGGGTGATGGCTACACCTTC.

The chain has TRBV7-2 and TRBJ2-2, with 8 nucleotides matching TRBD1. The CDR3 has 15 amino acids. Germline V gene sequence: CDR1 SGHTA, CDR2 FQGNSA. J was trimmed by 4 bases and V by 5 bases; bases with no gene match: 6. The DNA of the CDR3 is TGTGCCAGCAGCGTAGTACAGGGGGGCACCGGGGAGCTGTTTTTT. Translating gives CASSVVQGGTGELFF.

As concerns this clone: Mismatch with germline at one junction end may stem from a read error. The V gene is TRBV7-9, the J gene TRBJ2-1; 13 nucleotides line up with TRBD2. Germline V CDR1 and CDR2: SEHNR, FQNEAQ (reference sequence). The CDR3 has 13 residues. CDR3 coding DNA: TGTGCCAGCAGCTACCGGACTAGCGGGGGTGTAATCTTC. Translated: CASSYRTSGGVIF. The entire variable domain, with the rest obtained from reference TRBV7-9 and TRBJ2-1, is as follows: DTGVSQNPRHKITKRGQNVTFRCDPISEHNRLYWYRQTLGQGPEFLTYFQNEAQLEKSRLLSDRFSAERPKGSFSTLEIQRTEQGDSAMYLCASSYRTSGGVIFGPGTRLTVL.

V and J are TRBV7-3 and TRBJ2-5; D gene uncertain. V shed 1 base and J shed 4 bases, with 13 bases lying between them. The CDR3 runs 15 residues. The V gene's germline CDR1 is SGHTA and CDR2 FQGTGA. The CDR3 DNA follows: TGTGCCAGCAGCTTAATCCTGGGCTTCAGAGAGACCCAGTACTTC. It codes for CASSLILGFRETQYF.

The J gene is TRBJ2-5, the V gene TRBV19, with no clear D. CDR1 and CDR2 (germline): LNHDA, SQIVND (reference sequence). The CDR3 contains 15 residues. The germline V and J ends were trimmed by 7 bases and 0 bases, with 15 bases remaining between them. The DNA of the CDR3 is TGTGCCAGTAATCCTGCGGCCGCGGACCAAGAGACCCAGTACTTC. As protein: CASNPAAADQETQYF.

As regards this clone: The junction does not match germline at one end; this may be a read error. This rearrangement joins TRBV10-3 to TRBJ2-1, with a possible D match to TRBD2 (6 bases). Germline V gene data show CDR1 as ENHRY and CDR2 as SYGVKD. The CDR3 has 15 residues. CDR3 protein: CAMSLGRRGYSEQFF. The CDR3 DNA sequence: TGTGCCATGTCATTGGGGAGGCGGGGTTACAGTGAGCAGTTCTTC.

The chain uses TRBV5-1 and TRBJ1-4, with 8 nucleotides matching TRBD1. The CDR3 is made up of 14 amino acids. V dropped 0 bases and J dropped 8; count of bases not matched to a gene: 3. The germline V gene encodes CDR1 SGHRS and CDR2 YFSETQ. CDR3 protein: CASSLEQGGEKLFF. The DNA of the CDR3 is TGCGCCAGCAGCTTGGAACAGGGGGGCGAAAAACTGTTTTTT.

This chain uses TRBV12-2 with TRBJ1-3. TRBV12-2 is designated a pseudogene. The CDR3 is made up of 13 amino acids. CDR3 coding DNA: TGTGCAAGACCCCGGGAGACTGGAAACACCATATATTTT. This gives the protein CARPRETGNTIYF.

This clone was seen only once. V usage is TRBV11-2 and J usage is TRBJ2-7; weak D call: TRBD1 (6 bases). The germline gives CDR1 SGHAT, CDR2 FQNNGV. This CDR3 is built from 14 residues. Between the trimmed V and J ends, which lost 4 bases and 4 bases, there was a span of 14 bases. In nucleotides, the CDR3 is TGTGCCAGCAGCTCCGGGGACACGGGATACGAGCAGTACTTC. Protein sequence: CASSSGDTGYEQYF. Supplemented by reference TRBV11-2 and TRBJ2-7, the full variable domain reads EAGVAQSPRYKIIEKRQSVAFWCNPISGHATLYWYQQILGQGPKLLIQFQNNGVVDDSQLPKDRFSAERLKGVDSTLKIQPAKLEDSAVYLCASSSGDTGYEQYFGPGTRLTVT.

The chain is built from TRBV5-1 and TRBJ1-3; D perhaps matches TRBD1 (5 bases). V gave up 1 base and J gave up 1 base, with 12 bases separating them. The CDR3 is made up of 16 amino acids. The germline V gene has CDR1 SGHRS and CDR2 YFSETQ. In DNA, the CDR3 is TGCGCCAGCAGCTTGTGGCAGGGCCATTCTGGAAACACCATATATTTT. Protein sequence: CASSLWQGHSGNTIYF.

V and J are TRBV3-1 (or the pseudogene TRBV3-2) and TRBJ1-1; D uncertain. V lost 3 bases and J lost 4, with 9 bases in between. The CDR3 runs 13 residues. CDR1 and CDR2 (germline): LGHDT, YNNKEL (reference sequence). The DNA of the CDR3 is TGTGCCAGCAGCCACTTTGAGGGCACTGAAGCTTTCTTT. Translation gives CASSHFEGTEAFF.

The chain couples TRBV7-9 to TRBJ2-7; maybe TRBD2 (5 bases). Trimming left V 3 bases short and J 2 bases short, with 11 bases between. Germline CDR1 and CDR2: SEHNR and FQNEAQ (reference sequence). The CDR3 runs to 14 residues. CDR3 amino acids: CASSLETGTYEQYF. The CDR3 DNA follows: TGTGCCAGCAGCTTGGAGACGGGGACCTACGAGCAGTACTTC. Together with reference TRBV7-9 and TRBJ2-7, the CDR3 gives the full variable domain: DTGVSQNPRHKITKRGQNVTFRCDPISEHNRLYWYRQTLGQGPEFLTYFQNEAQLEKSRLLSDRFSAERPKGSFSTLEIQRTEQGDSAMYLCASSLETGTYEQYFGPGTRLTVT.

V is TRBV2 and J is TRBJ2-7, with 9 bases fitting TRBD2. V gave up 4 bases and J gave up 9 bases; unmatched junction bases: 10. The CDR3 runs 14 residues. Germline CDR1 SNHLY, CDR2 FYNNEI. The CDR3 nucleotides read TGTGCCAGCAGTGTCCAGCGGGGGGCTGTCGGGCAGTACTTC. It encodes CASSVQRGAVGQYF.

The chain links TRBV19 to TRBJ2-7, with TRBD1 matching over 7 bases. V shed 5 bases, J shed 0 bases, and the junction held 7 bases outside the gene matches. The germline gives CDR1 LNHDA, CDR2 SQIVND (reference sequence). This CDR3 is built from 15 residues. CDR3 in DNA: TGTGCCAGTAGTGCTCTACAGGGGAACTCCTACGAGCAGTACTTC. Protein: CASSALQGNSYEQYF.

The rearrangement links TRBV9 to TRBJ1-5, with D unresolved. V lost 4 bases, J lost 0 bases, and 8 bases lay in between. The CDR3 totals 14 residues. The V gene's germline CDR1 is SGDLS and CDR2 YYNGEE. CDR3 bases: TGTGCCAGCAGCCCCCGGGATAGCAATCAGCCCCAGCATTTT. It codes for CASSPRDSNQPQHF. The full variable domain, completed using reference TRBV9 and TRBJ1-5, is DSGVTQTPKHLITATGQRVTLRCSPRSGDLSVYWYQQSLDQGLQFLIQYYNGEERAKGNILERFSAQQFPDLHSELNLSSLELGDSALYFCASSPRDSNQPQHFGDGTRLSIL.

The chain has TRBV5-6 and TRBJ1-2; the D is unclear. Germline CDR1 is SGHDT and CDR2 is YYEEEE. This CDR3 spans 14 amino acids. The V end was cut by 0 bases, the J end by 7 bases, with 13 bases between. This chain's CDR3 is CASSLVEASPGYTF. The CDR3 nucleotides are TGTGCCAGCAGCTTGGTCGAGGCGTCCCCTGGCTACACCTTC.

This chain joins TRBV19 and TRBJ2-7; the D is unclear. There are 14 residues in the CDR3. Germline loops: CDR1 LNHDA, CDR2 SQIVND (reference sequence). V shed 4 bases and J shed 1 base, with 11 bases lying between them. The CDR3 sequence: CASSTLSESYEQYF. Here the CDR3 DNA reads TGTGCCAGTAGTACCTTGAGCGAGTCCTACGAGCAGTACTTC.